Here is one TCR beta chain with its context. Its antigen is currently unknown. This CDR3 spans 13 amino acids. V dropped 6 bases and J dropped 0 bases, with 8 bases sitting between them. CDR1 WNHNN and CDR2 SYGVQD come from the germline V gene (reference sequence). The sample is drawn from a study of cytomegalovirus exposure and HLA in healthy donors. In the study overall: About 180 million T cells yielded more than 95 million unique TCR beta sequences, as an earlier analysis found. The study, taken as a whole, reports: The classifier reportedly diagnosed cytomegalovirus status with high specificity and sensitivity. According to an earlier analysis, most TCR beta V segments yielded productive rearrangements about 87% or about 30% of the time.

60 Vbeta and 13 Jbeta primers were used in PCR. Repertoires were generated with immunoSEQ multiplex PCR, while TCRdb's copy carries only in-frame clones and drops some. The data show over 150,000 clones, with around 70% seen just once and 2.9% held by the top ten. The clonotype was recovered from a male donor in good health and CMV-seronegative. The chain uses TRBV10-1 and TRBJ1-1; a weak D match, TRBD1 (5 bases). Sequenced material: PBMCs. The CDR3 loop reads CASRVTVNTEAFF. The CDR3 DNA reads as TGCGCCAGCAGGGTGACAGTGAACACTGAAGCTTTCTTT.